This T cell receptor (beta chain) was recovered during a study of neurological immune-mediated disorders. Between the trimmed V and J ends, which lost 7 bases and 6 bases, there was a span of 12 bases. CDR3 length: 12 amino acids. From 2 million PBMCs stored at -80 C, the unsorted libraries were generated. TCRdb itself ran the 5' RACE reads through MiXCR, one entry per CDR3 protein. In the table there are 50,000 to 80,000 distinct CDR3 sequences, 3.4% of which are singletons. Study-level results: The most TCR clonal expansion was seen in HTLV-1-associated myelopathy, whereas the least was seen in multiple sclerosis, below the level in healthy controls.

Many counts were recorded for this clonotype. Its antigen is not identified. The sequence derives from a man aged 40-55 years with multiple sclerosis. The rearrangement joins TRBV12-3 or TRBV12-4 to TRBJ1-1; no reliable D call. Source material: PBMCs. The DNA of the CDR3 is TGTGCCAGCACTATCGGGGTCGCTGAAGCTTTCTTT. Protein product: CASTIGVAEAFF.